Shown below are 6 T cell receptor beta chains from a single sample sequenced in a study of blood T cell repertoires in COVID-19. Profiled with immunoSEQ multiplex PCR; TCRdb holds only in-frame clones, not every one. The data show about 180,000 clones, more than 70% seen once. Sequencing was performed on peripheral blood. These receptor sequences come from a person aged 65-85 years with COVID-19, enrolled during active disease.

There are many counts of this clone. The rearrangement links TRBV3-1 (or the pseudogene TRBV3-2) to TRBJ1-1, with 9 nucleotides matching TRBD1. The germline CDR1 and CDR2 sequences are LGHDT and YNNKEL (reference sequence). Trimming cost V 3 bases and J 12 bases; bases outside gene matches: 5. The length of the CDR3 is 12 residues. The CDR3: CASSQDRGSTFF. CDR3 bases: TGTGCCAGCAGCCAGGACAGGGGTTCGACTTTCTTT.

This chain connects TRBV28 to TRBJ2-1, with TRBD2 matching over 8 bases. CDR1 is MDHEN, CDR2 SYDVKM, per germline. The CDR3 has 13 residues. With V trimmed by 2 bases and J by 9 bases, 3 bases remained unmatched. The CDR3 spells CASSLRGLGEQFF. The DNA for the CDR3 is TGTGCCAGCAGTTTAAGGGGACTAGGTGAGCAGTTCTTC.

CDR3: CASSDYPNNEQFF. CDR3 sequence (DNA): TGTGCCAGTTCGGACTACCCCAACAATGAGCAGTTCTTC. V usage is TRBV12-3 or TRBV12-4 and J usage is TRBJ2-1; perhaps TRBD2 as D (6 bases). The V end was cut by 9 bases, the J end by 5 bases, with 14 bases between. CDR3 length equals 13 residues.

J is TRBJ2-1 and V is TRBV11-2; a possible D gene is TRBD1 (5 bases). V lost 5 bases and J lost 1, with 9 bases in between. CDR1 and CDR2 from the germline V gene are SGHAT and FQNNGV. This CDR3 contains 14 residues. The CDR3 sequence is CASSPDRSYNEQFF. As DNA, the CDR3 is TGTGCCAGCAGCCCCGACAGATCCTACAATGAGCAGTTCTTC.

CDR3 bases: TGTGCCAGCAGTTACGCCGGACTAGCGGCACGCTCTGGGGCCAACGTCCTGACTTTC. It encodes CASSYAGLAARSGANVLTF. The rearrangement links TRBV6-2 or TRBV6-3 to TRBJ2-6; TRBD2 agrees at 10 bases. With V trimmed by 2 bases and J by 0 bases, 7 bases remained unmatched. The CDR3 is 19 residues long. Per germline, CDR1 MNHEY and CDR2 SVGEGT.

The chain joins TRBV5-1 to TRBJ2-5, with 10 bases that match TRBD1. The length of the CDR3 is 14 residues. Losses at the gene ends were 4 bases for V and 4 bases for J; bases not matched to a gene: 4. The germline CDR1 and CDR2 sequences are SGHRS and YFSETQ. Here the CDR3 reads CASSPTGGIETQYF. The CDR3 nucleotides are TGCGCCAGCAGCCCGACAGGGGGCATAGAGACCCAGTACTTC.